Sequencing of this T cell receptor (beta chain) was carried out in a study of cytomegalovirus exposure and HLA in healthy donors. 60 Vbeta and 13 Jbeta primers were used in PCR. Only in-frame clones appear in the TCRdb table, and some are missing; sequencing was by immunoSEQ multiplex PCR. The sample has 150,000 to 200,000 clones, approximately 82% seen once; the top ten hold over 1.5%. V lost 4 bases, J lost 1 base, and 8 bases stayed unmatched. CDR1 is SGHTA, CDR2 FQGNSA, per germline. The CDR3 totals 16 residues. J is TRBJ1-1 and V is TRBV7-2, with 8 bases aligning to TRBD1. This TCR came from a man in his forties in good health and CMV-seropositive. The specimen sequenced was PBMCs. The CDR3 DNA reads TGTGCCAGCAGCTCCCCCGCCGGGACAGGGAACACTGAAGCTTTCTTT. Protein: CASSSPAGTGNTEAFF.